Shown below are 31 T cell receptor beta chains from a single sample sequenced in a study of neurological immune-mediated disorders. TCRdb reprocessed the 5' RACE reads via MiXCR and lists one record per CDR3 protein. The sample lists fewer than 85,000 distinct CDR3 sequences, 3.5% to 5% seen once, with approximately 1.2% in the top ten. Sequenced sample: PBMCs. The receptors stem from a man between 25 and 39 years old with multiple sclerosis.

This clonotype appeared many times. This chain links TRBV12-3 or TRBV12-4 with TRBJ2-4; D is possibly TRBD2 (6 bases). Trimming removed 6 bases from V and 3 bases from J, with 12 bases in between. The CDR3 contains 14 residues. The CDR3 nucleotides read TGTGCCAGCAGCTGGAGGGCGGGCAAAAACATTCAGTACTTC. Protein product: CASSWRAGKNIQYF.

This clonotype was detected only a few times. For the CDR3, the DNA is TGTGCCAGCGTTGGGGCGTCGGGGGGCCAAGAGACCCAGTACTTC. Protein sequence: CASVGASGGQETQYF. The J gene is TRBJ2-5, the V gene TRBV6-1; 7 bases fit TRBD2. The CDR3 sequence is 15 residues long. Trimming took 8 bases from V and 1 from J; bases not matched to a gene: 10. In germline, CDR1 is MNHNS, CDR2 SASEGT.

This clonotype was detected a few times. The chain links TRBV5-1 to TRBJ2-2; TRBD1 aligns across 9 bases. The CDR3 is 16 residues long. Germline-derived CDR1 and CDR2 are SGHRS and YFSETQ. J gave up 6 bases and V 3 bases, and 9 bases lay outside the gene matches. The DNA for the CDR3 is TGCGCCAGCAGCTACCCTCGGGACAGGGCCCCCGGGGAGCTGTTTTTT. The encoded protein is CASSYPRDRAPGELFF.

This clonotype was observed a few times. The chain combines TRBV20-1 with TRBJ2-3; TRBD2 agrees at 13 bases. With 5 bases clipped from V and 4 bases from J, the junction kept 6 bases outside the gene matches. CDR3 length equals 15 residues. Germline V lookup: CDR1 DFQATT, CDR2 SNEGSKA (reference sequence). CDR3 protein: CSAPRTSGGADTQYF. CDR3 sequence (DNA): TGCAGTGCTCCCCGGACTAGCGGGGGCGCAGATACGCAGTATTTT.

This clonotype was counted a few times. This may stem from a read error, because a much larger clone lies one nucleotide away. The genes are TRBV20-1 and TRBJ2-3; 7 nucleotides agree with TRBD1. CDR1 and CDR2 from the germline V gene are DFQATT and SNEGSKA (reference sequence). V lost 2 bases, J lost 9 bases, and 8 bases stayed unmatched. The CDR3 contains 13 residues. In DNA, the CDR3 is TGCAGTGCTAGATCCCAAACAGGGGAAACGCAGTATTTT. Its translation is CSARSQTGETQYF.

This clonotype has at least ten counts. V and J are TRBV7-2 and TRBJ2-5; D may match TRBD1 or TRBD2 (5 bases each). This CDR3 is built from 16 residues. Germline CDR1 and CDR2: SGHTA and FQGNSA. V was trimmed by 4 bases and J by 4 bases, leaving 19 bases between them. CDR3 sequence (DNA): TGTGCCAGCAGCTCTACCCCAGCTCGGGGCCGAGAGACCCAGTACTTC. As protein: CASSSTPARGRETQYF.

This clonotype was seen many times. The gene calls are TRBV6-2 or TRBV6-3 and TRBJ1-2; TRBD1 aligns across 8 bases. CDR1 is MNHEY, CDR2 SVGEGT, per germline. The CDR3 is 14 amino acids. The ends lost 6 bases at V and 7 bases at J; junction bases unmatched: 10. CDR3 DNA: TGTGCCAGCAGGCCAGGACAGGGTCTTAGTGGCTACACCTTC. Protein sequence: CASRPGQGLSGYTF.

This clonotype was seen at least ten times. This sequence joins TRBV12-3 or TRBV12-4 and TRBJ1-5, with no clear D. V lost 4 bases and J lost 5, with 9 bases in between. The CDR3 is 13 residues long. CDR3 sequence reads: CASSSDGDQPQHF. CDR3 nucleotide sequence: TGTGCCAGCAGTTCGGACGGCGATCAGCCCCAGCATTTT.

Ten or more counts support this clonotype. The chain recombines TRBV20-1 with TRBJ2-7; TRBD1 matches 9 bases. Per the germline V gene, CDR1 is DFQATT and CDR2 is SNEGSKA (reference sequence). The CDR3 length is 13 residues. V was pared by 3 bases and J by 2 bases, with 2 bases of the junction left unmatched. The CDR3 DNA reads TGCAGTGCTAGGGGACAGGGTACCTACGAGCAGTACTTC. This codes for CSARGQGTYEQYF.

This clonotype was recorded a few times. J is TRBJ2-3 and V is TRBV12-3 or TRBV12-4, with D tentatively TRBD1 or TRBD2 (5 bases each). The CDR3 contains 12 residues. The V gene lost 4 bases and the J gene lost 8 bases, with 10 bases spanning the gap. The CDR3 coding sequence is TGTGCCAGCAGTTCAACCGGGGCTACGCAGTATTTT. It translates to CASSSTGATQYF.

This clonotype was counted many times. The genes are TRBV2 and TRBJ2-2; 10 positions match TRBD2. Germline CDR1 and CDR2: SNHLY and FYNNEI. The V segment lost 10 bases and the J segment 3 bases; nucleotides outside the gene matches: 2. The CDR3 spans 13 residues. The CDR3 DNA reads as TGTGCCATCGGACTAGCGGACACCGGGGAGCTGTTTTTT. This encodes CAIGLADTGELFF. Variable domain in full (rest from reference TRBV2 and TRBJ2-2): EPEVTQTPSHQVTQMGQEVILRCVPISNHLYFYWYRQILGQKVEFLVSFYNNEISEKSEIFDDQFSVERPDGSNFTLKIRSTKLEDSAMYFCAIGLADTGELFFGEGSRLTVL.

This clonotype has at least ten counts. The chain couples TRBV20-1 to TRBJ2-7; TRBD2 might be the D (6 bases). The germline V and J ends were trimmed by 1 base and 7 bases, with 11 bases remaining between them. This CDR3 spans 12 amino acids. Germline lookup yields CDR1 DFQATT and CDR2 SNEGSKA (reference sequence). CDR3 residues: CSARGPGGEQYF. The CDR3 bases are TGCAGTGCTAGAGGTCCCGGAGGGGAGCAGTACTTC.

Many counts were recorded for this clonotype. The V and J genes are TRBV5-1 and TRBJ1-2, with D unclear. The ends were cut back, 5 bases at V and 3 bases at J, with 8 bases in the middle. This CDR3 is built from 12 residues. From germline, CDR1 is SGHRS and CDR2 YFSETQ. The CDR3 loop reads CASRQTDYGYTF. The CDR3 nucleotides are TGCGCCAGCAGGCAAACAGACTATGGCTACACCTTC.

This clonotype was detected ten times or more. V is TRBV3-1 and J is TRBJ2-7; the D gene could be TRBD1 or TRBD2 (5 bases each). The CDR3 contains 13 residues. Germline CDR1 is LGHDT and CDR2 is YNNKEL (reference sequence). V lost 5 bases and J lost 3, with 11 bases in between. CDR3 protein: CASSEGNLYEQYF. Here the CDR3 DNA reads TGTGCCAGCAGCGAGGGGAACCTCTACGAGCAGTACTTC.

The sample holds a few counts of this clonotype. The chain has TRBV12-3 or TRBV12-4 and TRBJ2-7; tentative D call: TRBD1 (6 bases). This CDR3 is built from 13 residues. The V and J ends lost 5 bases and 2 bases respectively, with 10 bases between them. This CDR3 is CASSRTATYEQYF. The CDR3 bases are TGTGCCAGCAGTCGGACAGCTACCTACGAGCAGTACTTC.

This clonotype has just a few counts. A much more abundant neighbour one base away suggests this may be a read error. The chain recombines TRBV29-1 with TRBJ1-2, with D tentatively TRBD1 (5 bases). V shed 0 bases and J shed 8 bases, with 10 bases lying between them. Germline assignment: CDR1 SQVTM and CDR2 ANQGSEA. This CDR3 spans 12 amino acids. The CDR3 reads CSVEEGGAGYTF. In DNA, the CDR3 is TGCAGCGTTGAAGAAGGAGGGGCCGGCTACACCTTC.

Ten or more counts support this clonotype. The rearrangement joins TRBV7-2 to TRBJ2-3, with TRBD2 matching 11 bases. The CDR3 runs 17 residues. V trimming: 6 bases; J trimming: 4 bases; junction bases outside the gene matches: 12. The germline V gene encodes CDR1 SGHTA and CDR2 FQGNSA. This CDR3 is CASRQRMTSGVADTQYF. As DNA, the CDR3 is TGTGCCAGCAGGCAAAGAATGACTAGCGGGGTTGCAGATACGCAGTATTTT.

This clonotype appeared many times. This sequence joins TRBV12-5 and TRBJ2-2; no definite D call. V was clipped by 2 bases and J by 2 bases, with 0 bases between them. This CDR3 comprises 12 residues. The germline V gene encodes CDR1 LGHNT and CDR2 FRNRAP. CDR3 sequence: CASGLNTGELFF. The CDR3 DNA reads TGTGCTAGTGGTTTGAACACCGGGGAGCTGTTTTTT.

This clonotype was counted many times. The chain couples TRBV20-1 to TRBJ1-2, with TRBD1 as a possible D gene (5 bases). Germline assignment: CDR1 DFQATT and CDR2 SNEGSKA (reference sequence). Trimming took 3 bases from V and 3 from J, leaving 14 bases between them. This CDR3 contains 14 residues. The CDR3 spells CSARPLRGDYGYTF. CDR3 sequence (DNA): TGCAGTGCTAGGCCCCTGAGGGGCGACTATGGCTACACCTTC.

This clonotype occurred many times. V is TRBV11-2 and J is TRBJ2-7, with D unresolved. CDR1 SGHAT and CDR2 FQNNGV come from the germline V gene. This CDR3 is 15 amino acids long. The V gene lost 2 bases and the J gene lost 3 bases, with 14 bases spanning the gap. The CDR3 protein is CASSLFSDIDYEQYF. CDR3 bases: TGTGCCAGCAGCTTATTCTCTGATATCGACTACGAGCAGTACTTC. The entire variable domain, with the rest obtained from reference TRBV11-2 and TRBJ2-7, is as follows: EAGVAQSPRYKIIEKRQSVAFWCNPISGHATLYWYQQILGQGPKLLIQFQNNGVVDDSQLPKDRFSAERLKGVDSTLKIQPAKLEDSAVYLCASSLFSDIDYEQYFGPGTRLTVT.

This clonotype was detected many times. The CDR3 protein is CASSLPSGANVLTF. The DNA of the CDR3 is TGCGCCAGCAGCTTGCCCTCTGGGGCCAACGTCCTGACTTTC. J is TRBJ2-6 and V is TRBV5-1; D is uncertain. V was cut by 1 base and J by 0 bases, with 2 bases left in between. Germline V gene sequence: CDR1 SGHRS, CDR2 YFSETQ. This CDR3 contains 14 residues.

In its sample, this clonotype was seen many times. The chain's CDR3 is CATSPARLFTGELFF. For the CDR3, the DNA is TGTGCCACCAGCCCGGCAAGGCTATTCACCGGGGAGCTGTTTTTT. The chain joins TRBV15 to TRBJ2-2; D is unclear. The CDR3 contains 15 residues. V gave up 5 bases and J gave up 4 bases, with 14 bases separating them. Germline V gene lookup returns CDR1 LNHNV and CDR2 YYDKDF (reference sequence).

This clonotype has just a few counts. V gene TRBV3-1 combines with J gene TRBJ1-1; tentatively, D is TRBD1 (5 bases). CDR3 length equals 16 residues. Deletions cut 5 bases from V and 1 base from J, with 17 bases between. Germline V gene lookup returns CDR1 LGHDT and CDR2 YNNKEL (reference sequence). CDR3 sequence (DNA): TGTGCCAGCAGCGCGTGGGCGGGGACGGAGAACACTGAAGCTTTCTTT. It is translated as CASSAWAGTENTEAFF.

This clonotype was found a few times. The chain is built from TRBV19 and TRBJ1-1, with no clear D. Trimming cost V 1 base and J 0 bases, with 9 bases left between them. Germline CDR1 LNHDA, CDR2 SQIVND (reference sequence). CDR3 size: 15 residues. In DNA form, the CDR3 reads TGTGCCAGTAGTATAGCCCCCACGATGAACACTGAAGCTTTCTTT. Translated: CASSIAPTMNTEAFF.

This clonotype appeared many times. The V call is TRBV4-1, the J call TRBJ2-2; 7 positions agree with TRBD2. Germline V gene data show CDR1 as MGHRA and CDR2 as YSYEKL. The V gene end was trimmed by 0 bases and the J gene end by 5 bases; junction bases not matched to a gene: 12. The CDR3 contains 18 residues. In DNA form, the CDR3 reads TGCGCCAGCAGCCAAGATGCCGGGCGGGGGTCCGGGACCGGGGAGCTGTTTTTT. Its protein product is CASSQDAGRGSGTGELFF.

This clonotype came up many times. This chain uses TRBV27 with TRBJ1-1; perhaps TRBD1 as D (5 bases). Trimming removed 2 bases from V and 1 base from J, with 8 bases in between. CDR3 length: 14 amino acids. Looked up from germline, CDR1 is MNHEY and CDR2 is SMNVEV (reference sequence). In nucleotides, the CDR3 is TGTGCCAGCAGTTTAAACAGGAAGAACACTGAAGCTTTCTTT. This gives the protein CASSLNRKNTEAFF.

Written as DNA, the CDR3 is TGTGCCAGCAGTGAAGTGGCCGCCAACACCGGGGAGCTGTTTTTT. This encodes CASSEVAANTGELFF. This chain connects TRBV6-4 to TRBJ2-2; D not certain. V was shortened by 3 bases and J by 2 bases, with 10 bases between the two germline ends. Germline CDR1 MRHNA, CDR2 SNTAGT. The CDR3 totals 15 residues.

At least ten counts were recorded for this clonotype. The chain's CDR3 is CASSKEYRAGHEQYF. In DNA, the CDR3 is TGTGCCAGCAGCAAGGAATATAGGGCCGGCCACGAGCAGTACTTC. The chain has TRBV7-2 and TRBJ2-7; D remains ambiguous. Trimming left V 5 bases short and J 5 bases short, with 19 bases between. This CDR3 is 15 amino acids long. Per the germline V gene, CDR1 is SGHTA and CDR2 is FQGNSA.

In its sample, this clonotype was seen many times. V is TRBV12-3 or TRBV12-4 and J is TRBJ1-5, with unresolved D. V lost 5 bases and J lost 5, with 10 bases in between. There are 13 residues in the CDR3. The CDR3 is CASSPQDYQPQHF. DNA for the CDR3: TGTGCCAGCAGTCCCCAGGATTATCAGCCCCAGCATTTT.

This clonotype was observed a handful of times. A much larger clone sits a single nucleotide away, making a read error possible. The chain carries TRBV20-1 and TRBJ1-5; D uncertain. CDR3 size: 13 residues. Per germline, CDR1 DFQATT and CDR2 SNEGSKA (reference sequence). Trimming took off 3 bases at V and 4 bases at J, with 10 bases between the two ends. The CDR3 loop is CSARGKGNQPQHF. CDR3 coding DNA: TGCAGTGCTAGGGGAAAGGGAAATCAGCCCCAGCATTTT.

The sample holds many counts of this clonotype. The chain carries TRBV15 and TRBJ1-2; maybe TRBD1 (6 bases). Germline values: CDR1 LNHNV, CDR2 YYDKDF (reference sequence). Trimming took off 0 bases at V and 7 bases at J, with 15 bases between the two ends. This CDR3 has 15 residues. Written as DNA, the CDR3 is TGTGCCACCAGCAGAGATCGGCAGGGGCACTTTGGCTACACCTTC. Its protein is CATSRDRQGHFGYTF.